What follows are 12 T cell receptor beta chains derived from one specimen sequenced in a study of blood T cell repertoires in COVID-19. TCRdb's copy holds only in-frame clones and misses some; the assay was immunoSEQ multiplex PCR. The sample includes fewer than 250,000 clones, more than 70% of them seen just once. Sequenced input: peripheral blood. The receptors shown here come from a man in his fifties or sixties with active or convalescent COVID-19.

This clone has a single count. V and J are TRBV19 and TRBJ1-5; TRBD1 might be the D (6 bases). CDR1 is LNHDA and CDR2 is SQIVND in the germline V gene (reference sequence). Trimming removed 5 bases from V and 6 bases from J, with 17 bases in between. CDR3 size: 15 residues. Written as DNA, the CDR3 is TGTGCCAGTAGTGTTTTTACAGGGAGAGGTCAGCCCCAGCATTTT. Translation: CASSVFTGRGQPQHF.

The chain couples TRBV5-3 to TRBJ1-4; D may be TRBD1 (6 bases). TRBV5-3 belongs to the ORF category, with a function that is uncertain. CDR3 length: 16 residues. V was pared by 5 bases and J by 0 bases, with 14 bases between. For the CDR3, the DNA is TGTGCCAGAAGTACCACAGGGTGCCCAACTAATGAAAAACTGTTTTTT. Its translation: CARSTTGCPTNEKLFF.

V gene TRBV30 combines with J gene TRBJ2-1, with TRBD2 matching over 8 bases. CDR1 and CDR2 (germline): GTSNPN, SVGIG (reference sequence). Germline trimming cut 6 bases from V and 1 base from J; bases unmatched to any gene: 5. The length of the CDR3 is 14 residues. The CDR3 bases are TGTGCCTGCCAGCGGGGGAGGTCCTACAATGAGCAGTTCTTC. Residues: CACQRGRSYNEQFF.

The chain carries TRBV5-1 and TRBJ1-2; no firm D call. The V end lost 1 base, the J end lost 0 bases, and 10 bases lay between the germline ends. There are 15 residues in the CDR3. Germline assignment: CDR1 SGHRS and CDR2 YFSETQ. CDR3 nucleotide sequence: TGCGCCAGCAGCTTGAGCGGGCCTCCTAACTATGGCTACACCTTC. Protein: CASSLSGPPNYGYTF.

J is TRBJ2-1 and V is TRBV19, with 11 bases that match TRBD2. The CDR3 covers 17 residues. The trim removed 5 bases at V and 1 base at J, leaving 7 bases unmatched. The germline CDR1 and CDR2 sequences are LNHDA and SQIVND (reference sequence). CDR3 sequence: CASSLAGGVWSYNEQFF. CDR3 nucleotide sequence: TGTGCCAGTAGTTTAGCGGGAGGGGTGTGGTCCTACAATGAGCAGTTCTTC.

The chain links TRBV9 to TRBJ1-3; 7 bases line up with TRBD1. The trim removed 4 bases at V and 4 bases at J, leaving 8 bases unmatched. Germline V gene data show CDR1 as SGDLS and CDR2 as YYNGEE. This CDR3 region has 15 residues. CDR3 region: CASSTSTGPGNTIYF. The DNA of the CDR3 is TGTGCCAGCAGCACCTCGACAGGGCCCGGAAACACCATATATTTT.

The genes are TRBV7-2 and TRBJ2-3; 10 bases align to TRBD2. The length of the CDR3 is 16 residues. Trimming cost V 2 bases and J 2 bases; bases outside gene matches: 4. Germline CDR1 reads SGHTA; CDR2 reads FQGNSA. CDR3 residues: CASSLKLAGYTDTQYF. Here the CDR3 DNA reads TGTGCCAGCAGCTTAAAACTAGCGGGATACACAGATACGCAGTATTTT.

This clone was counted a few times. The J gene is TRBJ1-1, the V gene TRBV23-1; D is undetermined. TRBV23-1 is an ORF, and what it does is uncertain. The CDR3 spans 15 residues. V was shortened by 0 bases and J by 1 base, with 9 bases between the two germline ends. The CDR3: CASSQSWRENTEAFF. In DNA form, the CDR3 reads TGCGCCAGCAGTCAATCATGGCGGGAGAACACTGAAGCTTTCTTT.

CDR3 nucleotides: TGTGCCACCGGCCTGGGAGGTGCCTACGAGCAGTACTTC. Amino acids: CATGLGGAYEQYF. The J gene is TRBJ2-7, the V gene TRBV6-5; D possibly corresponds to TRBD2 (6 bases). The CDR3 extends over 13 amino acids. Germline CDR1 MNHEY, CDR2 SVGAGI. V was cut by 10 bases and J by 2 bases, with 15 bases left in between.

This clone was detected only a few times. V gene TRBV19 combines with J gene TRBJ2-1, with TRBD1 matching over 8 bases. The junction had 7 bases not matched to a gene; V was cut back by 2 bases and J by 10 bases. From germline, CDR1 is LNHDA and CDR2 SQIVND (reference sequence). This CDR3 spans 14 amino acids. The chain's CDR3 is CASSISRGHGEQFF. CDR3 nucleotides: TGTGCCAGTAGTATAAGCAGGGGGCACGGGGAGCAGTTCTTC.

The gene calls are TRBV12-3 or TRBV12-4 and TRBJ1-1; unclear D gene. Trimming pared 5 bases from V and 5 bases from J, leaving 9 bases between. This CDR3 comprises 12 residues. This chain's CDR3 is CASSPSGTEAFF. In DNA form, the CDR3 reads TGTGCCAGCAGTCCCTCGGGGACTGAAGCTTTCTTT.

CDR3 coding DNA: TGTGCCATCAGCGAGACAGGGGGCTCGGGAGAGACCCAGTACTTC. Amino acid sequence: CAISETGGSGETQYF. The J gene is TRBJ2-5, the V gene TRBV10-3; 10 bases agree with TRBD1. Germline-derived CDR1 and CDR2 are ENHRY and SYGVKD. With 6 bases clipped from V and 4 bases from J, the junction kept 8 bases outside the gene matches. CDR3 length: 15 amino acids.